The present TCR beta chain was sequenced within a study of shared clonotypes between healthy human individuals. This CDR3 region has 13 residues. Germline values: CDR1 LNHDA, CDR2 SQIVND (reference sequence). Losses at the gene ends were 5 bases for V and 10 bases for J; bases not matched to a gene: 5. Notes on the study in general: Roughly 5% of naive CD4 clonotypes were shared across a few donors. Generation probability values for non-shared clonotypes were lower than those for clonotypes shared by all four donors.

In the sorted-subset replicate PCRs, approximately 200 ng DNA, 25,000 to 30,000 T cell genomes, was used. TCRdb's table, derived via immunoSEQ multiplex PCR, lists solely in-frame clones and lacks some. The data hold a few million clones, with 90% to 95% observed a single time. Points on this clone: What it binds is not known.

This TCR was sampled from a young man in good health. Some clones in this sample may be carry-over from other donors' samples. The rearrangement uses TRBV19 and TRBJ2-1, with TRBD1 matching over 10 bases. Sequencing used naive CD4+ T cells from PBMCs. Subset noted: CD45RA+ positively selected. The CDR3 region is CASSGRDRGEQFF. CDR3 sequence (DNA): TGTGCCAGTAGTGGTCGGGACAGGGGCGAGCAGTTCTTC.